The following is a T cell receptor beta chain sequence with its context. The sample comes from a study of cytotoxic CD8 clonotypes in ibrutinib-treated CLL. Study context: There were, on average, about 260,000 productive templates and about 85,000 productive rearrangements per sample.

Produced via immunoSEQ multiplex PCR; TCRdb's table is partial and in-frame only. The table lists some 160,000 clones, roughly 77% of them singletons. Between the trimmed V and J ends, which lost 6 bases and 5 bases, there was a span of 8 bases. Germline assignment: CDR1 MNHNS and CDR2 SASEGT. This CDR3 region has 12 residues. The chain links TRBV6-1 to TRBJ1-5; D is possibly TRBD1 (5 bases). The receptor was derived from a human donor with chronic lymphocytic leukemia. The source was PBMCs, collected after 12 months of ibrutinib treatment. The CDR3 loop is CASRPGDQPQHF. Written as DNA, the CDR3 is TGTGCCAGCAGACCGGGGGATCAGCCCCAGCATTTT.